The 21 T cell receptor beta chains in this list originate from one sample, sequenced in a study of monozygotic twins with inflammatory bowel disease. For each CDR3 protein, TCRdb gives one entry from its re-call of the 5' RACE reads, without DNA. This sample lists under 200,000 distinct CDR3 sequences; its ten largest clones have 2.4%. The source material was blood. These receptors came from a human donor with ulcerative colitis or Crohn's disease, or a healthy co-twin of an affected twin (not recorded which).

The V and J genes are TRBV3-1 and TRBJ2-1; TCRdb's D call of TRBD2 is untestable without DNA. The V gene's germline CDR1 is LGHDT and CDR2 YNNKEL (reference sequence). This CDR3 region has 16 residues. The CDR3 is CASSQDIRLAGPEQFF.

This chain connects TRBV10-3 to TRBJ2-1; TCRdb designates TRBD1, a call that cannot be tested without DNA. The CDR3 is 13 amino acids. Per the germline V gene, CDR1 is ENHRY and CDR2 is SYGVKD. CDR3 residues: CAITPDTRNEQFF.

The V gene is TRBV4-1, the J gene TRBJ1-4; the TCRdb D gene call, TRBD1, has no DNA to confirm it. The V gene's germline CDR1 is MGHRA and CDR2 YSYEKL. The CDR3 runs 16 residues. This chain's CDR3 is CASSQIPGSRDEKLFF.

The V and J genes are TRBV6-6 and TRBJ2-5; TCRdb proposes TRBD1, but this gene call is untestable without DNA. CDR1 and CDR2 from the germline V gene are MNHNY and SVGAGI (reference sequence). This CDR3 contains 14 residues. The CDR3 reads CASSRGQGVETQYF.

This chain joins TRBV20-1 and TRBJ1-5; the D call from TCRdb, TRBD1, cannot be confirmed without DNA. CDR3 length: 17 residues. Per germline, CDR1 DFQATT and CDR2 SNEGSKA (reference sequence). Here the CDR3 reads CSAIPGTGDKGNQPQHF.

V is TRBV5-1 and J is TRBJ2-5; lacking DNA, the TRBD1 call made by TCRdb goes unchecked. This CDR3 contains 15 residues. The germline V gene encodes CDR1 SGHRS and CDR2 YFSETQ. The CDR3 loop is CASSSGETVRETQYF.

The chain recombines TRBV20-1 with TRBJ1-1. The germline V gene encodes CDR1 DFQATT and CDR2 SNEGSKA (reference sequence). This CDR3 contains 13 residues. The CDR3: CRVSGPRNTEAFF.

This chain connects TRBV4-3 to TRBJ2-1; the D call from TCRdb, TRBD2, cannot be confirmed without DNA. CDR1 is LGHNA, CDR2 YSLEER, per germline. This CDR3 contains 16 residues. The CDR3 is CASSQETSGGYNEQFF.

The chain uses TRBV9 and TRBJ2-1; checking the TCRdb D call of TRBD2 is not possible without DNA. Germline values: CDR1 SGDLS, CDR2 YYNGEE. The CDR3 sequence is 16 residues long. The CDR3: CASSINPQREKNEQFF.

The genes are TRBV28 and TRBJ1-5; checking the TCRdb D call of TRBD1 is not possible without DNA. Germline assignment: CDR1 MDHEN and CDR2 SYDVKM. The CDR3 has 15 amino acids. This chain's CDR3 is CASSTGGDSLQPQHF.

This chain connects TRBV11-2 to TRBJ1-1. The CDR3 is 13 amino acids. Germline CDR1 SGHAT, CDR2 FQNNGV. The CDR3 loop is CASTSRTVTEAFF.

The chain employs TRBV12-3 or TRBV12-4 and TRBJ2-5; without DNA, the TCRdb call of TRBD2 cannot be checked. There are 13 residues in the CDR3. CDR3 loop: CASSFGPTAAQYF.

The chain couples TRBV4-2 to TRBJ2-7; the D call of TRBD2 rests on TCRdb alone, since no DNA is present to check it. CDR1 LGHNA and CDR2 YNFKEQ come from the germline V gene. The CDR3 is 13 amino acids. CDR3 amino acids: CASSQEGRDEQYF.

The chain carries TRBV23-1 and TRBJ2-3; TCRdb picks TRBD2, but there is no DNA to check that call. TRBV23-1 falls under the ORF class, with uncertain function. CDR3 length: 17 residues. CDR3 loop: CASSQSERRNITDTQYF.

The chain recombines TRBV20-1 with TRBJ2-7; TCRdb's D gene call, TRBD2, goes unchecked for lack of DNA. The length of the CDR3 is 13 residues. Per the germline V gene, CDR1 is DFQATT and CDR2 is SNEGSKA (reference sequence). The CDR3 spells CSARASAGNEQYF.

The rearrangement links TRBV7-9 to TRBJ2-7. The CDR3 is 13 amino acids. Per the germline V gene, CDR1 is SEHNR and CDR2 is FQNEAQ (reference sequence). This CDR3 reads CASSHGLTNEQYF.

The chain couples TRBV5-6 to TRBJ2-2. This CDR3 spans 14 amino acids. Germline V gives CDR1 SGHDT, CDR2 YYEEEE. Here the CDR3 reads CASSHWKNTGELFF.

This chain joins TRBV9 and TRBJ2-1. The CDR3 is 12 amino acids. Germline CDR1 is SGDLS and CDR2 is YYNGEE. The CDR3 is CASSARTDEQFF.

The V and J genes are TRBV13 and TRBJ2-1. This CDR3 spans 16 amino acids. Germline V gene sequence: CDR1 PRHDT, CDR2 FYEKMQ (reference sequence). CDR3 sequence: CASSPTGPSSYNEQFF.

The rearrangement uses TRBV5-6 and TRBJ2-1; the TRBD2 assignment by TCRdb is unverifiable without DNA. This CDR3 spans 17 amino acids. Germline-derived CDR1 and CDR2 are SGHDT and YYEEEE. CDR3 loop: CASSFRTSGRGYNEQFF.

The chain joins TRBV7-6 to TRBJ2-5. The germline V gene has CDR1 SGHVS and CDR2 FNYEAQ. The length of the CDR3 is 15 residues. The CDR3 loop reads CASSPPAPVMETQYF.